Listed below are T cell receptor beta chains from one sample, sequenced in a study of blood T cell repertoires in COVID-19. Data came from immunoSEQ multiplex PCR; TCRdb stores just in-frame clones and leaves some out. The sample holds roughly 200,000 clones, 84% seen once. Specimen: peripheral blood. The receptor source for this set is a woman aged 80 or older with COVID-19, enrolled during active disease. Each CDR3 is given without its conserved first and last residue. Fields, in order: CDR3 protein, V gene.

CDR3: ASSPQQGPNYGYT
V: TRBV18

CDR3: ASMPGHSGNTIY
V: TRBV27

CDR3: ASSQAPGQNTEAF
V: TRBV4-1

CDR3: ASSLLQGNTEAF
V: TRBV7-8

CDR3: ASRLTGSQPQH
V: TRBV19

CDR3: AISPEGRLEGNYGYT
V: TRBV7-7

CDR3: ASSLEFAERNNEQF
V: TRBV5-1

CDR3: ASSIVVQGRAF
V: TRBV19

CDR3: ASSLPGLAGDRGEQY
V: TRBV28

CDR3: ASSLVARGPGELF
V: TRBV5-1

CDR3: ASRTVQGNSPLH
V: TRBV6-5

CDR3: ASSLRMGGGEKLF
V: TRBV7-9

CDR3: ASSDQGMGGYT
V: TRBV6-1